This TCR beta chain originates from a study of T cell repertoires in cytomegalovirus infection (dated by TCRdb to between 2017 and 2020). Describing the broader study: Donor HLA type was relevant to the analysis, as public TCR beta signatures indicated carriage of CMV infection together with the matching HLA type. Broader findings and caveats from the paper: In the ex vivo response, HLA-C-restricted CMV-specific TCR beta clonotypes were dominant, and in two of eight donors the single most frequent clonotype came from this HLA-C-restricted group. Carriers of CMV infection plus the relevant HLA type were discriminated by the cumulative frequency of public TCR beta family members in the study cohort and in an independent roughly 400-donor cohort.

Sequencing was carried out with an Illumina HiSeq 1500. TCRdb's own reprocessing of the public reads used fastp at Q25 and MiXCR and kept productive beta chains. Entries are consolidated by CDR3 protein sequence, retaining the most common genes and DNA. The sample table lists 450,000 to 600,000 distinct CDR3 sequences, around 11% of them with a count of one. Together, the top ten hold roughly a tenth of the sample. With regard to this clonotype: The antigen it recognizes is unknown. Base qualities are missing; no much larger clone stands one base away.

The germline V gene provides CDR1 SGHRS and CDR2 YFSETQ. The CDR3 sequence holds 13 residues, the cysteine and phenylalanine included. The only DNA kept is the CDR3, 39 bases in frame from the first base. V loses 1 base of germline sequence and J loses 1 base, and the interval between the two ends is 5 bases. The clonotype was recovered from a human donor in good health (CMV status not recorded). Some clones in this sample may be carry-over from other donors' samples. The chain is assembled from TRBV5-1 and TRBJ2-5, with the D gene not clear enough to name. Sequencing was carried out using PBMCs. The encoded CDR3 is CASSLHSQETQYF. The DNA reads TGCGCCAGCAGCTTGCACAGCCAAGAGACCCAGTACTTC.